This TCR beta chain was obtained from a study of cytomegalovirus exposure and HLA in healthy donors. Per germline, CDR1 SGHTA and CDR2 FQGNSA. The trim removed 0 bases at V and 4 bases at J, leaving 6 bases unmatched. This CDR3 contains 17 residues. A word on this clone: The antigen remains unidentified.

The study, taken as a whole, reports: The tendency of first-cohort TCR clusters to co-occur in the roughly 120 validation repertoires was the finding of a later analysis. As confirmed in vitro, three CMV-associated chains were specific for CMV antigens.

Sequenced by immunoSEQ multiplex PCR; TCRdb stores in-frame clones only, minus some. The sample lists 65,000 to 70,000 clones; about nine tenths were seen once. Sequenced material: PBMCs. This rearrangement joins TRBV7-2 to TRBJ2-2; 9 bases match TRBD1. The TCR sequence derives from a young man in good health and CMV-seronegative. CDR3 sequence: CASSLASGTGRTGELFF. In DNA, the CDR3 is TGTGCCAGCAGCTTAGCATCTGGGACAGGGCGCACCGGGGAGCTGTTTTTT.